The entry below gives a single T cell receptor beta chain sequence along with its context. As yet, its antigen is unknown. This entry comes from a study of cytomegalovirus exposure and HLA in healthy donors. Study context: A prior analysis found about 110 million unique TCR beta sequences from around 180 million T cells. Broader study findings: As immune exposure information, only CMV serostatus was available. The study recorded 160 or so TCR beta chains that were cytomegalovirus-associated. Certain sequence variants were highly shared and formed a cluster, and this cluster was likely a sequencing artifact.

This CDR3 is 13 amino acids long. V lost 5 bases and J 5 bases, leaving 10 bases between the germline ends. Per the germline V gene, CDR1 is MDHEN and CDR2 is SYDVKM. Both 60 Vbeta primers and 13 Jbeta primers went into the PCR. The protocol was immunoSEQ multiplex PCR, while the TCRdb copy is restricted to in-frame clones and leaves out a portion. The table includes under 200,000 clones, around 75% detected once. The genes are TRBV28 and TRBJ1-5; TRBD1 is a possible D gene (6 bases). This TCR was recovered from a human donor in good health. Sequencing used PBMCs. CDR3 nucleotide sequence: TGTGCCAGCAGTAAGGACAGCTATCAGCCCCAGCATTTT. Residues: CASSKDSYQPQHF.